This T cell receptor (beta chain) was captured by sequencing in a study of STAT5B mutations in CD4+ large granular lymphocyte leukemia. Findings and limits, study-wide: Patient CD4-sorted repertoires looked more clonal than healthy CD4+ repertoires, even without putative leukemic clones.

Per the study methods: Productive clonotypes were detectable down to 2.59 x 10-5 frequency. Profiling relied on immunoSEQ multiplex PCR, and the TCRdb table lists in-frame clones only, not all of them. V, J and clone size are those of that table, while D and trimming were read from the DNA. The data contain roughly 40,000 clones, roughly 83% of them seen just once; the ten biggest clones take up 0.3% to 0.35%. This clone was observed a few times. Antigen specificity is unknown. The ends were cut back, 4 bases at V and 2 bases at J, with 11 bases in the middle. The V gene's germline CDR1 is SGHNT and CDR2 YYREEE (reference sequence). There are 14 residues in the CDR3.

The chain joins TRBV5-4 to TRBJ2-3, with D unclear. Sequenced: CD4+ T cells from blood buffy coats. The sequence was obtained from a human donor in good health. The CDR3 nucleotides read TGTGCCAGCAGCGTATCCCCGTTCACAGATACGCAGTATTTT. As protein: CASSVSPFTDTQYF.